This T cell receptor (beta chain) was identified in a study of blood T cell repertoires in COVID-19. Overall study: Nucleic acid was either cDNA or gDNA, and it came from T cells, B-cell-depleted T cells, or PBMCs.

The authors' processing: Researchers report that nucleated cell counts were estimated from reference gene primer amplification. Some clones are missing from TCRdb's copy, which holds only in-frame ones; the method was immunoSEQ multiplex PCR. The V and J calls and clone size were taken over from that table, and D and trimming were inferred from the DNA. The data contain approximately 22,000 clones, approximately 78% of them singletons. The J segment lost 2 bases and the V segment lost 3 bases, leaving 6 bases of the junction unmatched. This CDR3 region has 15 residues. CDR1 and CDR2 from the germline V gene are LGHDT and YNNKEL (reference sequence).

This clonotype was obtained from a human donor in a cohort sampled during active COVID-19. The material sequenced was peripheral blood. The chain combines TRBV3-1 (or the pseudogene TRBV3-2) with TRBJ2-7; TRBD1 agrees at 8 bases. The CDR3, as DNA: TGTGCCAGCAGCCATAAGTCGGACAGGGCCTACGAGCAGTACTTC. Residues: CASSHKSDRAYEQYF.